This T cell receptor beta chain was sequenced during a study of cytomegalovirus exposure and HLA in healthy donors. Study outcomes and limitations: Three chains tied to CMV proved CMV antigen-specific in vitro. Among TCR sequences, most were rare, though some public TCRs appeared in many donors. Researchers counted around 170 TCR beta chains as cytomegalovirus-associated.

Measured with immunoSEQ multiplex PCR; TCRdb has only the in-frame clones, and not every one. This sample has about 55,000 clones; 75% to 95% occur once, and the top ten carry about 3%. The germline V and J ends were trimmed by 2 bases and 1 base, with 12 bases remaining between them. This CDR3 has 15 amino acids. CDR1 SNHLY and CDR2 FYNNEI come from the germline V gene. With respect to this clone: The antigen remains unidentified.

V gene TRBV2 combines with J gene TRBJ2-7, with D unresolved. The TCR comes from a man aged 18 to 30 in good health and CMV-seronegative. Sequenced material: PBMCs. CDR3 sequence (DNA): TGTGCCAGCAGTGAAAGTCACAGCAGGTCCTACGAGCAGTACTTC. It is translated as CASSESHSRSYEQYF.